Below, 10 T cell receptor beta chains from the same sample are listed, as sequenced in a study of T cell responses to AZD1222 COVID-19 vaccine. Some clones are missing from TCRdb's copy, which holds only in-frame ones; the method was immunoSEQ multiplex PCR. Of under 200,000 clones detected, 94% appear once; the ten largest clones hold approximately 0.6%. The sequencing here drew on peripheral blood, taken on day 0 of AZD1222 vaccination. The receptor source for this set is an adult in good health.

The chain carries TRBV6-2 or TRBV6-3 and TRBJ2-5; 11 bases fit TRBD1. V lost 0 bases and J lost 1; bases outside the gene matches: 4. Germline CDR1 is MNHEY and CDR2 is SVGEGT. The CDR3 runs 17 residues. For the CDR3, the DNA is TGTGCCAGCAGTTACTCGAGGGGGACAGGGGGCCAAGAGACCCAGTACTTC. Its protein is CASSYSRGTGGQETQYF.

The CDR3 DNA reads as TGTGCCAGCAGCAAAGCGACAGGGGCGAACACTGAAGCTTTCTTT. Its protein is CASSKATGANTEAFF. J is TRBJ1-1 and V is TRBV21-1; the tabulated D call, TRBD1, remains unverified against the DNA. TRBV21-1 is flagged as a pseudogene. The CDR3 length is 15 residues.

The CDR3 protein is CAISRLVRNTGELFF. In DNA, the CDR3 is TGTGCCATCAGTCGACTAGTAAGGAACACCGGGGAGCTGTTTTTT. The chain employs TRBV10-3 and TRBJ2-2, with a weak D call TRBD2 (6 bases). There are 15 residues in the CDR3. Germline-derived CDR1 and CDR2 are ENHRY and SYGVKD. The ends were cut back, 5 bases at V and 1 base at J, with 11 bases in the middle.

Turning to this clone: The sample contains more than one DNA sequence encoding this CDR3. V and J are TRBV27 and TRBJ1-2; D is possibly TRBD1 (6 bases). The germline V gene encodes CDR1 MNHEY and CDR2 SMNVEV (reference sequence). The CDR3 consists of 13 residues. Trimming took 3 bases from V and 4 from J, leaving 9 bases between them. The CDR3, as DNA: TGTGCCAGCAGTTTGGGGGGGGCCTATGGCTACACCTTC. It yields the protein CASSLGGAYGYTF.

The chain combines TRBV2 with TRBJ1-2; D might be TRBD1 (6 bases). Trimming removed 5 bases at V and 8 bases at J, with 21 bases between. Per germline, CDR1 SNHLY and CDR2 FYNNEI. The CDR3 spans 15 residues. The CDR3 DNA reads as TGTGCCAGCAGTCCAATCCGGGACATTACTTACGGCTACACCTTC. Its translation is CASSPIRDITYGYTF.

This sequence joins TRBV4-2 and TRBJ1-4, with D tentatively TRBD1 (5 bases). The CDR3 length is 15 residues. CDR1 is LGHNA and CDR2 is YNFKEQ in the germline V gene. Trimming took 4 bases from V and 4 from J, leaving 13 bases between them. The CDR3 region is CASSPLGEGNEKLFF. The CDR3 nucleotides are TGTGCCAGCAGCCCATTAGGGGAGGGTAATGAAAAACTGTTTTTT.

This clone has only one observation. The chain employs TRBV29-1 and TRBJ2-2, with D perhaps matching TRBD1 (6 bases). The CDR3 length is 14 residues. V was clipped by 6 bases and J by 1 base, with 12 bases between them. Per the germline V gene, CDR1 is SQVTM and CDR2 is ANQGSEA. In nucleotides, the CDR3 is TGCAGCGTAAACAGGGACCTGAACACCGGGGAGCTGTTTTTT. It codes for CSVNRDLNTGELFF.

V usage is TRBV7-9 and J usage is TRBJ1-5; no clear D. The CDR3 length is 18 residues. The germline CDR1 and CDR2 sequences are SEHNR and FQNEAQ (reference sequence). V lost 1 base and J lost 0, with 16 bases in between. Here the CDR3 reads CASSLDGWGRNSNQPQHF. CDR3 bases: TGTGCCAGCAGCTTAGATGGTTGGGGAAGAAATAGCAATCAGCCCCAGCATTTT.

This clone was observed a few times. V is TRBV11-2 and J is TRBJ2-4; D remains unclear. Germline CDR1 is SGHAT and CDR2 is FQNNGV. The CDR3 consists of 13 residues. V was shortened by 0 bases and J by 6 bases, with 6 bases between the two germline ends. The CDR3 region has the DNA TGTGCCAGCAGCTTAGAGGAGAGAAACATTCAGTACTTC. Its translation: CASSLEERNIQYF.

V is TRBV10-3 and J is TRBJ1-1, with D hard to call. Trimming stripped 4 bases from V and 1 base from J, with 10 bases between. The length of the CDR3 is 14 residues. Germline lookup yields CDR1 ENHRY and CDR2 SYGVKD. DNA of the CDR3: TGTGCCATCAGTGTGGGGATAGAGAACACTGAAGCTTTCTTT. Translated, it gives CAISVGIENTEAFF.